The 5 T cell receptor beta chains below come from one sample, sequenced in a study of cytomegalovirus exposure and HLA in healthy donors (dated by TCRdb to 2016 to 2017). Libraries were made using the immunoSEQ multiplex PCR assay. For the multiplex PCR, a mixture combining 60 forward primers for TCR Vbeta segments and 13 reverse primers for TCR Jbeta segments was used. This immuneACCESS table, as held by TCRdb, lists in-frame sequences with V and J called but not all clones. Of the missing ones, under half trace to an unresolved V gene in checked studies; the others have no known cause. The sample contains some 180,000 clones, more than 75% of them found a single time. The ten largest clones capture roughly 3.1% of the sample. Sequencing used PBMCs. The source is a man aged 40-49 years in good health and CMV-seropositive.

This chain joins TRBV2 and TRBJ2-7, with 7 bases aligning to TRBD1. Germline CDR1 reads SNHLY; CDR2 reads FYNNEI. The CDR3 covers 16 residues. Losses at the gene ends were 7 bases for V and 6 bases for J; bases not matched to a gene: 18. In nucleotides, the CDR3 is TGTGCCAGCAAGGGACGGACAGGCGCTCTATCTAGCGAGCAGTACTTC. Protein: CASKGRTGALSSEQYF.

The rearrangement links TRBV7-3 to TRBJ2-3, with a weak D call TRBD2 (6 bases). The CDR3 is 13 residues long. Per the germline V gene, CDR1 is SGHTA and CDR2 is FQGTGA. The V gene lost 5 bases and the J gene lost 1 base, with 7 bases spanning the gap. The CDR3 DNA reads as TGTGCCAGCAGCCCGGGGGGCACAGATACGCAGTATTTT. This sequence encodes CASSPGGTDTQYF.

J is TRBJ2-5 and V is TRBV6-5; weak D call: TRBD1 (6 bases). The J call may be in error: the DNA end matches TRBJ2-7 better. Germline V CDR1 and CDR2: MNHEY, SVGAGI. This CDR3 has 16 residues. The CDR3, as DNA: TGTGCCAGCAGTTACTCGTGGCCCGGGGACAACTACGAGCAGTACTTC. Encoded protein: CASSYSWPGDNYEQYF.

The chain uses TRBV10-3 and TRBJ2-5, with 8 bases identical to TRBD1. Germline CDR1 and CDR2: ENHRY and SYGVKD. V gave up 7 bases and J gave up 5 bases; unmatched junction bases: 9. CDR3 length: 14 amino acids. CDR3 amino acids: CAIKTGGGGETQYF. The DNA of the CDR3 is TGTGCCATCAAAACAGGGGGTGGAGGGGAGACCCAGTACTTC.

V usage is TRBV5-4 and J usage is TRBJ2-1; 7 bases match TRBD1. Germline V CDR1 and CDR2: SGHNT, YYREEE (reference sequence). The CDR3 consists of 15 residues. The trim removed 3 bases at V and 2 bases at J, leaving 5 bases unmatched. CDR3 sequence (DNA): TGTGCCAGCAGCTCTGCAGGGGGTCCCTACAATGAGCAGTTCTTC. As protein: CASSSAGGPYNEQFF.